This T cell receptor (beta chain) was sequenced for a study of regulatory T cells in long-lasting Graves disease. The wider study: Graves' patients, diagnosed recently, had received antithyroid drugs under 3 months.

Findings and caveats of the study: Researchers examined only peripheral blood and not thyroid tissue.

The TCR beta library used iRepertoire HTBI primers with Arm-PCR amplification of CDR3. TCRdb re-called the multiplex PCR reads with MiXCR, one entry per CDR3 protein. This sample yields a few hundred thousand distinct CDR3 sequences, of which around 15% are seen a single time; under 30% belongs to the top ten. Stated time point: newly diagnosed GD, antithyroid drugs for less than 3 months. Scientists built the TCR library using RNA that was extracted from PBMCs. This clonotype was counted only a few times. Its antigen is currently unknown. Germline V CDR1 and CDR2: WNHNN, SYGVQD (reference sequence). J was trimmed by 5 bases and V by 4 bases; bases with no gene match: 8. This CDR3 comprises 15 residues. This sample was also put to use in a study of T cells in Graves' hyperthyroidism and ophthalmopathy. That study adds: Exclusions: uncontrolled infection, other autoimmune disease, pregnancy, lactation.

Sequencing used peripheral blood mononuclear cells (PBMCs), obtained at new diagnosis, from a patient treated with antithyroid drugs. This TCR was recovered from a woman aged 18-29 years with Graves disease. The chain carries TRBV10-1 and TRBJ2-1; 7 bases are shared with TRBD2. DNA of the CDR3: TGCGCCAGCAGTGGCGGGGGAGGCCGCAACAATGAGCAGTTCTTC. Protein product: CASSGGGGRNNEQFF.